The TCR beta chain under discussion was sequenced for a study of cytomegalovirus exposure and HLA in healthy donors. Study background: An analysis done earlier identified about 100 million unique TCR beta sequences from about 179 million T cells. General study findings and limits: Follow-up analysis found HLA locus-dependent TCR association rates, highest for DRB1 and lowest for HLA-C. It was taken for granted in presence/absence analyses that sequencing depth across donors was roughly uniform.

PCR used 60 Vbeta primers and 13 Jbeta primers. Produced via immunoSEQ multiplex PCR; TCRdb's table is partial and in-frame only. The sample has around 190,000 clones, more than 75% seen once. This clone showed up just a few times. What it binds is unknown. The CDR3 covers 13 residues. The V gene lost 6 bases and the J gene lost 3 bases, with 11 bases spanning the gap. The germline CDR1 and CDR2 sequences are MNHEY and SVGAGI. This chain links TRBV6-5 with TRBJ1-1; D perhaps matches TRBD1 (5 bases). The source is a man aged 40-49 years in good health and CMV-seropositive. The sample was PBMCs. CDR3: CASRLQVDTEAFF. The DNA of the CDR3 is TGTGCCAGCAGATTACAGGTGGACACTGAAGCTTTCTTT.